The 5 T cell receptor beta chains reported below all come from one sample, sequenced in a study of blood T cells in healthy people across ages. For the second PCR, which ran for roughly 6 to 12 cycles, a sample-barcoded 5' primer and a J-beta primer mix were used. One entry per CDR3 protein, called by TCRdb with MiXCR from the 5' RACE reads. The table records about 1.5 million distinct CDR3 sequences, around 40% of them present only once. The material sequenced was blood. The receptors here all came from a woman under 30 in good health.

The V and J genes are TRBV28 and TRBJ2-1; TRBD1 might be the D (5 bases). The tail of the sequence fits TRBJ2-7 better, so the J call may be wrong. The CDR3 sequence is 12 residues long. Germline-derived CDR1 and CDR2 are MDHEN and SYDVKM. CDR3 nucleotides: TGTGCCAGCAATCATCAGGGCGATGAGCAGTACTTC. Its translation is CASNHQGDEQYF.

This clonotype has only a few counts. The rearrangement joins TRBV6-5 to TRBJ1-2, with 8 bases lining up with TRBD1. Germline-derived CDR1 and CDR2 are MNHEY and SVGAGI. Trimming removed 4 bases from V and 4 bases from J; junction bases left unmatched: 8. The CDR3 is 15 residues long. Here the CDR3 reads CASSSLRTGTYGYTF. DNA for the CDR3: TGTGCCAGCAGTTCCCTCCGGACAGGGACCTATGGCTACACCTTC.

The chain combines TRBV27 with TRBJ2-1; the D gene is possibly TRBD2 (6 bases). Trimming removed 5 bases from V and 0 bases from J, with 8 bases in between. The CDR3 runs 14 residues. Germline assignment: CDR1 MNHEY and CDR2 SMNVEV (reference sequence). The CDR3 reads CASSRENSYNEQFF. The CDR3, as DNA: TGTGCCAGCAGTCGGGAGAACTCCTACAATGAGCAGTTCTTC.

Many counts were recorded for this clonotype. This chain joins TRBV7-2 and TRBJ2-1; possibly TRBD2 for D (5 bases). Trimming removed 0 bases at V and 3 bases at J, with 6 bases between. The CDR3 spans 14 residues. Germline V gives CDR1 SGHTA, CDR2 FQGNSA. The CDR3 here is CASSLAGNYNEQFF. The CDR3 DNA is TGTGCCAGCAGCTTAGCCGGGAACTACAATGAGCAGTTCTTC.

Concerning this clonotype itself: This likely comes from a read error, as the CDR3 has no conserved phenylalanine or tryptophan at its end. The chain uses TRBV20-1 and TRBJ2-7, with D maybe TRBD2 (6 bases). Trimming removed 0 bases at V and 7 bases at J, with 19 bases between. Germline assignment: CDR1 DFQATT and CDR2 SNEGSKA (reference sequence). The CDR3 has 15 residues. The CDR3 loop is CSARDPRGSYNEQYL. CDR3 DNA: TGCAGTGCTAGAGATCCGCGGGGTTCCTACAATGAGCAGTACTTA.